This TCR beta chain was profiled in a study of blood T cell repertoires in COVID-19. Study-level background: T cells, B-cell-depleted T cells, or PBMCs supplied cDNA or gDNA.

While infection was still active, Seattle patients were enrolled and then followed longitudinally. Methods used by the authors: Estimated nucleated cell counts came from reference gene primer amplification. The repertoire was sequenced with immunoSEQ multiplex PCR; TCRdb's copy has only in-frame clones and lacks some. V, J and clone size were drawn from that table, and D and trimming were deduced from the DNA. This sample carries about 200,000 clones, about 83% of them seen once, and the ten largest clones take roughly 18%. Germline V gives CDR1 KGHSH, CDR2 LQKENI. Trimming pared 2 bases from V and 9 bases from J, leaving 11 bases between. This CDR3 spans 14 amino acids.

This clonotype was sampled from a person aged 65 to 79 with COVID-19, enrolled during active disease. Sequencing was carried out using peripheral blood. V and J are TRBV18 and TRBJ1-6, with D perhaps matching TRBD1 (6 bases). This CDR3 reads CASSPGGPISPLHF. The CDR3 nucleotides are TGTGCCAGCTCACCAGGGGGCCCGATTTCACCCCTCCACTTT.